Reported below is one T cell receptor beta chain. These data belong to a study of cytomegalovirus exposure and HLA in healthy donors. PCR primers comprised 60 Vbeta and 13 Jbeta primers. Repertoires were generated with immunoSEQ multiplex PCR, while TCRdb's copy carries only in-frame clones and drops some. The sample yields around 160,000 clones, roughly four fifths seen once. The CDR3 is 17 residues long. From germline, CDR1 is SGHRS and CDR2 YFSETQ. V was clipped by 6 bases and J by 4 bases; unmatched bases: 10. This TCR was sampled from a male donor in good health and CMV-seropositive. Specimen: PBMCs. The chain couples TRBV5-1 to TRBJ2-2, with 12 bases aligning to TRBD2. CDR3 in amino acids: CASNPGLAGGVTGELFF. The CDR3 coding sequence is TGCGCCAGCAATCCGGGACTAGCGGGCGGGGTCACCGGGGAGCTGTTTTTT.